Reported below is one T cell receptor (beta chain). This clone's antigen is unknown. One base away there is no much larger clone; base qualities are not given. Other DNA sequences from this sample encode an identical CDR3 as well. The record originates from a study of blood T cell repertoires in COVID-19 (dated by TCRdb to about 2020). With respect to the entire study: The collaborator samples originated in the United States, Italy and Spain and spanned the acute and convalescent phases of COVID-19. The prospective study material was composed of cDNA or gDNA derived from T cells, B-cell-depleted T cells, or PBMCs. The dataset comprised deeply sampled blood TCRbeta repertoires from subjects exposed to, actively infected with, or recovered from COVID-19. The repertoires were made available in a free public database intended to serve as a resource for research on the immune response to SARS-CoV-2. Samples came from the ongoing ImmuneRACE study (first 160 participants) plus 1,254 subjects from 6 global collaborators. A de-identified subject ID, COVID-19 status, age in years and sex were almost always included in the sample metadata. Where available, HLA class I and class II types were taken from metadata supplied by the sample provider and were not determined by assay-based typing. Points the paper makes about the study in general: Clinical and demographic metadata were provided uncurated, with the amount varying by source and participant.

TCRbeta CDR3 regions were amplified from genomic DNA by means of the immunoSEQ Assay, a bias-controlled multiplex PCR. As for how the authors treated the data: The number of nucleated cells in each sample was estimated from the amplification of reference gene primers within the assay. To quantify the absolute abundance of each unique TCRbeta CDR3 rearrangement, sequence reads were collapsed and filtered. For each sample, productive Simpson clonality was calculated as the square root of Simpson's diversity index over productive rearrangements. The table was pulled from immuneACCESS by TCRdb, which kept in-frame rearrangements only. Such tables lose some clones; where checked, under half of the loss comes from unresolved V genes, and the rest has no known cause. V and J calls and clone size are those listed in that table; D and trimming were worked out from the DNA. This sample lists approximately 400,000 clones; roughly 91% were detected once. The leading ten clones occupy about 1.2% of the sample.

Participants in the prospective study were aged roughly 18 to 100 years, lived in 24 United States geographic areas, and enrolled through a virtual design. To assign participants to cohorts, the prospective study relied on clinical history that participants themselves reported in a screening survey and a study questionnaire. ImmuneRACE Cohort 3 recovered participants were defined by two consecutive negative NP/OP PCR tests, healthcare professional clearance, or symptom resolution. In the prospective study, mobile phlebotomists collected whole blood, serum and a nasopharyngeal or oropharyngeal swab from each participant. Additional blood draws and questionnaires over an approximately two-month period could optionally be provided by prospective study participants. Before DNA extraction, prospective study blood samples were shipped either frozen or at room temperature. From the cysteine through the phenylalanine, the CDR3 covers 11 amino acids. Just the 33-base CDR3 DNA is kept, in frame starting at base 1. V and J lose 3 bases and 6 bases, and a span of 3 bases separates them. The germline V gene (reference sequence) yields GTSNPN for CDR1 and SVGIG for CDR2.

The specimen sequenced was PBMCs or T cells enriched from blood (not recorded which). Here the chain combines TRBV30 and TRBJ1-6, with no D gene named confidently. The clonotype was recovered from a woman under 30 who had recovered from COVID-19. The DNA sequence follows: TGTGCCTGGAGCCTTAATTCACCCCTCCACTTT. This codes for CAWSLNSPLHF.